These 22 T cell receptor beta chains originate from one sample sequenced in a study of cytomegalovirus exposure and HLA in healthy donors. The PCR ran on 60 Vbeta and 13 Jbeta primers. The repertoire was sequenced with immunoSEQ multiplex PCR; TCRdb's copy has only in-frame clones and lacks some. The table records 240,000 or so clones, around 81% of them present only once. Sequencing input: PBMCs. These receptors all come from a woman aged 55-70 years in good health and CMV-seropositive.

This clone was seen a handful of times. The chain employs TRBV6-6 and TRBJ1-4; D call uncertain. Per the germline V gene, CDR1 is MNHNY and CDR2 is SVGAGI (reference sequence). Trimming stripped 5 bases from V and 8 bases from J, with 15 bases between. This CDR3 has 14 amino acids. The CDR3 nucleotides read TGTGCCAGCAGTGTCAGCGGGGTAGAGGAAAAACTGTTTTTT. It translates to CASSVSGVEEKLFF.

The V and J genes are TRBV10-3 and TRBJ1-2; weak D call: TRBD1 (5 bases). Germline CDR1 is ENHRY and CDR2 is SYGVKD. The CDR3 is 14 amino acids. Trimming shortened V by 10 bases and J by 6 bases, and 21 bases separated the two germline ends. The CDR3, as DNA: TGTGCCACCCCGAAGTCCGGGACGGGGGATGGCTACACCTTC. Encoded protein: CATPKSGTGDGYTF.

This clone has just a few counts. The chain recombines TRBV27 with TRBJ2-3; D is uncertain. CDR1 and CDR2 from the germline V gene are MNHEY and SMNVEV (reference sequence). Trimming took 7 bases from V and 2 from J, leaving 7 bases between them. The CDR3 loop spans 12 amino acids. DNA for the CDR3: TGTGCCAGCATCCCGTTCACAGATACGCAGTATTTT. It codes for CASIPFTDTQYF.

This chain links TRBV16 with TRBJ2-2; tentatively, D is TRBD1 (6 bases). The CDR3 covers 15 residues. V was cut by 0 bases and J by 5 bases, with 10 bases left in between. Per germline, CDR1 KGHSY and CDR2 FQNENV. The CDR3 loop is CASSQSRGETGELFF. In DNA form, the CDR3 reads TGTGCCAGCAGCCAATCCAGGGGAGAAACCGGGGAGCTGTTTTTT.

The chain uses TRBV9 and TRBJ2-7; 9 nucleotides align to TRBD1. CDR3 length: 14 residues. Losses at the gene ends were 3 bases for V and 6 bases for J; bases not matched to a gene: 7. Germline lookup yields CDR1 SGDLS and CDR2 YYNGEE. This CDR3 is CASSDRGLGGEQYF. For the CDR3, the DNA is TGTGCCAGCAGCGACAGGGGGCTTGGCGGCGAGCAGTACTTC.

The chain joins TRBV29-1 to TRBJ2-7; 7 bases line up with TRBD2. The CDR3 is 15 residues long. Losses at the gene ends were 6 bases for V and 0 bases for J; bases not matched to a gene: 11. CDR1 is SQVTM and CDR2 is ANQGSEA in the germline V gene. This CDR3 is CSVLRDYGLSYEQYF. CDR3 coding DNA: TGCAGCGTACTCCGGGACTATGGCCTCTCCTACGAGCAGTACTTC.

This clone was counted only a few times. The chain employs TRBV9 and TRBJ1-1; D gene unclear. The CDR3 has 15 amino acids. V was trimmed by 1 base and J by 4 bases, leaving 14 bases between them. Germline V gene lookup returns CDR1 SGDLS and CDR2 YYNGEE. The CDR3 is CASSVSPGEGTEAFF. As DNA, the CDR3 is TGTGCCAGCAGCGTAAGCCCGGGCGAGGGCACTGAAGCTTTCTTT.

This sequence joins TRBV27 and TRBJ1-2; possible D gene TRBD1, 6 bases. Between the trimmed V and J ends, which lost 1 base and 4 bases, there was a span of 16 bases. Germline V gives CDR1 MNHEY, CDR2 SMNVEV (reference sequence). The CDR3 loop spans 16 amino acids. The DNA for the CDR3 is TGTGCCAGCAGTTTATTAGCCAGGGGAACTTCCTATGGCTACACCTTC. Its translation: CASSLLARGTSYGYTF.

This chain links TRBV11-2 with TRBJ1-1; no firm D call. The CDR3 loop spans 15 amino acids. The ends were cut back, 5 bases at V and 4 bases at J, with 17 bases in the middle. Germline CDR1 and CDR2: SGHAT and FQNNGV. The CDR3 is CASSPPTAGGTEAFF. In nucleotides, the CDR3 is TGTGCCAGCAGCCCTCCAACGGCGGGCGGCACTGAAGCTTTCTTT.

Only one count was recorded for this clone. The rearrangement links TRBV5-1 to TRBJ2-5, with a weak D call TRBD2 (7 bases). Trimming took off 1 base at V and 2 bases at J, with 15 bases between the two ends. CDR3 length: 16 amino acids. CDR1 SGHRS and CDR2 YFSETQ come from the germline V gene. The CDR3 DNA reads TGCGCCAGCAGCTTGAGGGGGGGCAGCAATCAAGAGACCCAGTACTTC. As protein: CASSLRGGSNQETQYF.

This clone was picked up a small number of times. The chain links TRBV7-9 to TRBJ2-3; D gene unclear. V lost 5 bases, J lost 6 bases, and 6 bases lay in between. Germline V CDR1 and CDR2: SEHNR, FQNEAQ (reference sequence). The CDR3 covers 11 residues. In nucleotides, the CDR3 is TGTGCCAGCAGCCCGAGGGATACGCAGTATTTT. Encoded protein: CASSPRDTQYF. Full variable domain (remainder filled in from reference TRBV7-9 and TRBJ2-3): DTGVSQNPRHKITKRGQNVTFRCDPISEHNRLYWYRQTLGQGPEFLTYFQNEAQLEKSRLLSDRFSAERPKGSFSTLEIQRTEQGDSAMYLCASSPRDTQYFGPGTRLTVL.

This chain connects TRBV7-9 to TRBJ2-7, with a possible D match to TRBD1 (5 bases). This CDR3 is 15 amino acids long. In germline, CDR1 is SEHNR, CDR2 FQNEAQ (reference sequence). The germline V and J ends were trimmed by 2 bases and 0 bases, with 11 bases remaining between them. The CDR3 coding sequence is TGTGCCAGCAGCTTATCCGACAGTTTCTCCTACGAGCAGTACTTC. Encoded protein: CASSLSDSFSYEQYF.

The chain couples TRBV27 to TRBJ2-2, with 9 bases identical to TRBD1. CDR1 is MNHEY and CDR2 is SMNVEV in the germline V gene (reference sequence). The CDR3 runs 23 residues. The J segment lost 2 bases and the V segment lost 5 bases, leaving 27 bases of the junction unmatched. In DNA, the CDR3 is TGTGCCAGCAGTCCCAAGCCCGTAACAGGGGGCTATGCGACTAAAGATAACACCGGGGAGCTGTTTTTT. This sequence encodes CASSPKPVTGGYATKDNTGELFF.

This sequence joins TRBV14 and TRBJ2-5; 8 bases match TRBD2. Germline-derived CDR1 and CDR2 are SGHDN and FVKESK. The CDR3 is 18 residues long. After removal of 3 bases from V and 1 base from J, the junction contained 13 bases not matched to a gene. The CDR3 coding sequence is TGTGCCAGCAGCCAGGGTCTAGCGGGCCTTCATACCCAAGAGACCCAGTACTTC. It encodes CASSQGLAGLHTQETQYF.

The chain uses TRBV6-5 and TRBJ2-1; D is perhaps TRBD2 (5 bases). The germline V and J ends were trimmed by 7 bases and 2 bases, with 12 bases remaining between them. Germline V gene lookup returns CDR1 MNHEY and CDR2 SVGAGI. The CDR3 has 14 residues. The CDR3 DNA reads TGTGCCAGCACCAATCACGGGGCCTACAATGAGCAGTTCTTC. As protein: CASTNHGAYNEQFF.

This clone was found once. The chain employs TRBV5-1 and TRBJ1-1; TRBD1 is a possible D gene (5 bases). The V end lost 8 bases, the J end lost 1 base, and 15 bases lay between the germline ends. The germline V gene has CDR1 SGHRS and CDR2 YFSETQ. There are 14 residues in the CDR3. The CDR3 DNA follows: TGCGCCAGTACTGAATCGACAGCGAACACTGAAGCTTTCTTT. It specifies CASTESTANTEAFF.

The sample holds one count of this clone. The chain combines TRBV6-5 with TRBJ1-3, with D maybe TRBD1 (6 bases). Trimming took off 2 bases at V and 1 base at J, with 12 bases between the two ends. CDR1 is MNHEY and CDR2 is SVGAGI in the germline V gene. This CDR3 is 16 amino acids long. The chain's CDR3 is CASSYRQGSSGNTIYF. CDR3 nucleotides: TGTGCCAGCAGTTACCGGCAGGGGAGTTCTGGAAACACCATATATTTT.

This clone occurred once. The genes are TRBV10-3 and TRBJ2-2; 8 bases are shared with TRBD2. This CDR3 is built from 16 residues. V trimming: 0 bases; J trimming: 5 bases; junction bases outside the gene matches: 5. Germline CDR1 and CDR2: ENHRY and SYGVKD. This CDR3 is CAISESLAGITGELFF. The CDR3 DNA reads TGTGCCATCAGTGAGTCTTTAGCGGGAATAACCGGGGAGCTGTTTTTT.

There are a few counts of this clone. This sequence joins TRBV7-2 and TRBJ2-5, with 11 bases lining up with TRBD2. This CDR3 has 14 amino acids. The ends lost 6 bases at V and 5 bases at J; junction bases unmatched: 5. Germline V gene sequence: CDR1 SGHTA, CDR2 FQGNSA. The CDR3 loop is CASRLAGGSETQYF. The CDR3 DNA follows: TGTGCCAGCAGGCTAGCGGGAGGTAGTGAGACCCAGTACTTC.

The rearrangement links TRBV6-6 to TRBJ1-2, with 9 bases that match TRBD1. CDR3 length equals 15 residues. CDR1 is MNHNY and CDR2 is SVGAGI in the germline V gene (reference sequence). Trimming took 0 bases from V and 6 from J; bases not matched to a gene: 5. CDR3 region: CASSYSPQGANGYTF. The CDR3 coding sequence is TGTGCCAGCAGTTACTCGCCACAGGGGGCTAATGGCTACACCTTC.

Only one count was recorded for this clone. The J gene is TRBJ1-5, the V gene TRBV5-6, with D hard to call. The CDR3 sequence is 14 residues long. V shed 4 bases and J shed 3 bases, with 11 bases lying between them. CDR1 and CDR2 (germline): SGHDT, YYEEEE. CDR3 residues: CASSHGGLNQPQHF. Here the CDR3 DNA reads TGTGCCAGCAGCCACGGAGGACTCAATCAGCCCCAGCATTTT.

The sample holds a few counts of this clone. The CDR3 DNA is TGTGCCAGCAGGGGTGACAGGCCTCGGCAGCCCCAGCATTTT. Protein product: CASRGDRPRQPQHF. The V call is TRBV2, the J call TRBJ1-5, with a tentative D call TRBD1 (6 bases). In germline, CDR1 is SNHLY, CDR2 FYNNEI. Trimming removed 6 bases from V and 7 bases from J, with 16 bases in between. The CDR3 covers 14 residues.